These 17 T cell receptor beta chains came from one sample sequenced in a study of CXCR3-negative and CXCR3-positive naive CD8 T cells. The authors prepared UMI-labeled TRB cDNA libraries by 5' RACE. Reprocessing the 5' RACE reads, TCRdb reports a single entry for every CDR3 protein and omits DNA. The sample holds about 130,000 distinct CDR3 sequences. Sequencing input: naive CXCR3- CD8+ T cells from blood. Subset meaning: CD45RO-CCR7+CD27+CD95- naive CD8+ T cells lacking CXCR3 (TNR3-). The receptors come from a human donor in good health. Some clones in this sample may be carry-over from other donors' samples.

This rearrangement joins TRBV20-1 to TRBJ2-1. The CDR3 spans 11 residues. CDR1 and CDR2 from the germline V gene are DFQATT and SNEGSKA (reference sequence). The CDR3 spells CSASIDNEQFF.

The genes are TRBV29-1 and TRBJ2-5. There are 14 residues in the CDR3. Germline CDR1 SQVTM, CDR2 ANQGSEA. CDR3 sequence reads: CSVEDIGVLETQYF.

This sequence joins TRBV20-1 and TRBJ2-7; TCRdb lists TRBD1, though no DNA is available to test this call. Germline lookup yields CDR1 DFQATT and CDR2 SNEGSKA (reference sequence). There are 14 residues in the CDR3. The CDR3 region is CSARVERGPYEQYF.

The rearrangement joins TRBV10-3 to TRBJ2-1; TCRdb designates TRBD2, a call that cannot be tested without DNA. CDR1 is ENHRY, CDR2 SYGVKD, per germline. CDR3 length equals 19 residues. The CDR3 spells CAISDKWVTSGSTYNEQFF.

The V and J genes are TRBV28 and TRBJ2-7; with no DNA, the TCRdb D assignment of TRBD2 cannot be verified. The CDR3 length is 17 residues. CDR1 and CDR2 (germline): MDHEN, SYDVKM. Here the CDR3 reads CASSSPAPATGFYEQYF.

The genes are TRBV20-1 and TRBJ2-2; checking the TCRdb D call of TRBD2 is not possible without DNA. This CDR3 contains 17 residues. CDR1 is DFQATT and CDR2 is SNEGSKA in the germline V gene (reference sequence). Here the CDR3 reads CSARSAWSGKNTGELFF.

The chain is built from TRBV28 and TRBJ2-3; the TCRdb D gene call, TRBD1, has no DNA to confirm it. Germline V CDR1 and CDR2: MDHEN, SYDVKM. The CDR3 is 17 residues long. CDR3 region: CASSSSGQGLELDTQYF.

V gene TRBV18 combines with J gene TRBJ1-2. CDR1 is KGHSH, CDR2 LQKENI, per germline. The CDR3 totals 13 residues. This CDR3 reads CASSPADNYGYTF.

The chain carries TRBV29-1 and TRBJ2-1; TCRdb indicates TRBD1, and absent DNA this call remains unverified. The CDR3 length is 14 residues. Germline-derived CDR1 and CDR2 are SQVTM and ANQGSEA. The CDR3 sequence is CSVPEGRGYNEQFF.

The rearrangement uses TRBV29-1 and TRBJ1-1; TCRdb's D call, TRBD1, is unchecked because there is no DNA. CDR1 and CDR2 (germline): SQVTM, ANQGSEA. CDR3 size: 12 residues. This chain's CDR3 is CSPLSGVSEAFF.

V and J are TRBV6-2 or TRBV6-3 and TRBJ2-2. CDR1 MNHEY and CDR2 SVGEGT come from the germline V gene. The CDR3 is 13 residues long. CDR3 sequence: CASSSANTGELFF.

J is TRBJ2-1 and V is TRBV29-1. The germline V gene encodes CDR1 SQVTM and CDR2 ANQGSEA. This CDR3 is built from 13 residues. The CDR3 reads CSVEEGLDNEQFF.

The rearrangement uses TRBV28 and TRBJ1-1. The CDR3 consists of 14 residues. Germline V lookup: CDR1 MDHEN, CDR2 SYDVKM. The CDR3 sequence: CASSSLPRGTEAFF.

The chain carries TRBV6-2 or TRBV6-3 and TRBJ2-7; as DNA is missing, the TRBD2 call by TCRdb cannot be tested. Per germline, CDR1 MNHEY and CDR2 SVGEGT. The CDR3 contains 19 residues. The chain's CDR3 is CASSNPGTSGPSGTYEQYF.

This sequence joins TRBV4-2 and TRBJ2-1; TCRdb calls TRBD2, which cannot be checked without DNA. The germline CDR1 and CDR2 sequences are LGHNA and YNFKEQ. CDR3 length: 14 amino acids. Here the CDR3 reads CASSHGTNYNEQFF.

This chain uses TRBV29-1 with TRBJ2-2; the D gene TCRdb calls, TRBD1, cannot be checked with no DNA. Germline-derived CDR1 and CDR2 are SQVTM and ANQGSEA. This CDR3 has 17 residues. CDR3 loop: CSVDLPGGTGRAGELFF.

This chain uses TRBV29-1 with TRBJ2-3; TCRdb lists TRBD1, though no DNA is available to test this call. CDR1 is SQVTM, CDR2 ANQGSEA, per germline. The CDR3 is 13 amino acids. CDR3 amino acids: CSGRQEITDTQYF.